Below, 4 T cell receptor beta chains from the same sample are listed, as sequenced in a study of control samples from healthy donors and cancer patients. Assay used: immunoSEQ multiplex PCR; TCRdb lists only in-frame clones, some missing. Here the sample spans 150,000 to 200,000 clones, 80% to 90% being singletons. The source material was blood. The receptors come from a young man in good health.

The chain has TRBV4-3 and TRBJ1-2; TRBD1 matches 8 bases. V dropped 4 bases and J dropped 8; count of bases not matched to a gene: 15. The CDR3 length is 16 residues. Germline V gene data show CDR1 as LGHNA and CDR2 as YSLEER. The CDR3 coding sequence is TGCGCCAGCAGCCGAGAGCTTCTAGGACAGGGCGGGGGCTACACCTTC. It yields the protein CASSRELLGQGGGYTF.

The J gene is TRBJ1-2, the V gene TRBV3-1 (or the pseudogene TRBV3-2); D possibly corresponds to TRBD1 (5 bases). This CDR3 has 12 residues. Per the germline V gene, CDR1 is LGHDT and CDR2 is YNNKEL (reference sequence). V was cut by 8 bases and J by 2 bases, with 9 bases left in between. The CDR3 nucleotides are TGTGCCAGCGAGGACACCAACTATGGCTACACCTTC. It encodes CASEDTNYGYTF.

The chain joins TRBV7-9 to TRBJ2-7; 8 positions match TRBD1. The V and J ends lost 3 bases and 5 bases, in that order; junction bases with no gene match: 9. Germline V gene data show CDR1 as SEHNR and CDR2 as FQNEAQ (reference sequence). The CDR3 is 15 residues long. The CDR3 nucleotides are TGTGCCAGCAGCTTTCGGACAGGGAAACCACACGAGCAGTACTTC. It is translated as CASSFRTGKPHEQYF.

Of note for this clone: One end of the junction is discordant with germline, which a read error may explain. CDR3 in amino acids: CASSMGGMPGELFF. For the CDR3, the DNA is TGTGCCAGTAGTATGGGGGGTATGCCCGGTGAGCTGTTTTTT. This chain connects TRBV19 to TRBJ2-2, with D perhaps matching TRBD2 (6 bases). Per germline, CDR1 LNHDA and CDR2 SQIVND (reference sequence). The CDR3 consists of 14 residues. The full variable domain, its missing parts supplied by reference TRBV19 and TRBJ2-2, is DGGITQSPKYLFRKEGQNVTLSCEQNLNHDAMYWYRQDPGQGLRLIYYSQIVNDFQKGDIAEGYSVSREKKESFPLTVTSAQKNPTAFYLCASSMGGMPGELFFGEGSRLTVL.